Below, 24 T cell receptor beta chains from the same sample are listed, as sequenced in a study of early T cells in non-severe SARS-CoV-2 infection. TCRdb processed the 5' RACE reads anew with MiXCR; each CDR3 protein has one entry. The table lists about 70,000 distinct CDR3 sequences, roughly 12% of them singletons. The input for sequencing was whole blood, taken at baseline. The receptors here all came from an adult who was a healthcare worker with PCR-confirmed SARS-CoV-2 infection or an uninfected control (not recorded which). The donor label of this sample is uncertain.

This clonotype was counted at least ten times. The rearrangement joins TRBV7-6 to TRBJ2-7; the D gene is possibly TRBD1 (7 bases). This CDR3 has 15 residues. Germline V gene lookup returns CDR1 SGHVS and CDR2 FNYEAQ. V lost 0 bases and J lost 2, with 11 bases in between. CDR3 region: CASSLAAGGTYEQYF. The DNA of the CDR3 is TGTGCCAGCAGCTTAGCTGCAGGGGGGACCTACGAGCAGTACTTC.

The V and J genes are TRBV29-1 and TRBJ2-3, with 9 bases matching TRBD2. Germline CDR1 reads SQVTM; CDR2 reads ANQGSEA. After removal of 1 base from V and 9 bases from J, the junction contained 11 bases not matched to a gene. This CDR3 is 15 amino acids long. CDR3 DNA: TGCAGCGTTGAAGCTAAGCGGGAGGCCCCGGGGACGCAGTATTTT. Translation gives CSVEAKREAPGTQYF.

There are a few counts of this clonotype. This sequence joins TRBV9 and TRBJ2-1, with 12 bases that match TRBD2. The V and J ends lost 1 base and 7 bases, in that order; junction bases with no gene match: 21. CDR3 size: 21 residues. Germline CDR1 reads SGDLS; CDR2 reads YYNGEE. The CDR3 DNA is TGTGCCAGCAGCGTACCCCCCGGACTAGCGGGAAGCGCATCCAAGGGAAATGAGCAGTTCTTC. This encodes CASSVPPGLAGSASKGNEQFF.

The CDR3 region is CASVGTGFYGYTF. The CDR3 nucleotides read TGTGCCAGCGTGGGGACAGGGTTTTACGGCTACACCTTC. This chain links TRBV12-3 or TRBV12-4 with TRBJ1-2; 9 nucleotides agree with TRBD1. V gave up 8 bases and J gave up 8 bases; unmatched junction bases: 9. This CDR3 has 13 residues.

The rearrangement joins TRBV7-3 to TRBJ2-2, with 7 positions matching TRBD1. V lost 4 bases to trimming and J lost 0 bases; unmatched junction nucleotides: 5. Germline loops: CDR1 SGHTA, CDR2 FQGTGA. The CDR3 contains 16 residues. The CDR3 sequence is CASSSPQGTNTGELFF. For the CDR3, the DNA is TGTGCCAGCAGCTCCCCACAGGGGACGAACACCGGGGAGCTGTTTTTT.

This clonotype has more than one count but fewer than ten. This chain joins TRBV7-2 and TRBJ2-3; D may be TRBD2 (6 bases). With 3 bases removed from V and 7 bases from J, the gap between germline ends came to 26 bases. The CDR3 extends over 18 amino acids. CDR1 is SGHTA, CDR2 FQGNSA, per germline. CDR3 nucleotide sequence: TGTGCCAGCAGCTTCCTTCCCGGGAGCGAGGCCCATTCACATACGCAGTATTTT. It yields the protein CASSFLPGSEAHSHTQYF. Using reference TRBV7-2 and TRBJ2-3 for the parts outside the CDR3, the full variable domain is GAGVSQSPSNKVTEKGKDVELRCDPISGHTALYWYRQSLGQGLEFLIYFQGNSAPDKSGLPSDRFSAERTGGSVSTLTIQRTQQEDSAVYLCASSFLPGSEAHSHTQYFGPGTRLTVL.

This chain joins TRBV7-9 and TRBJ1-3; TRBD1 is a possible D gene (6 bases). Germline assignment: CDR1 SEHNR and CDR2 FQNEAQ (reference sequence). The length of the CDR3 is 15 residues. The V end was cut by 5 bases, the J end by 4 bases, with 15 bases between. The CDR3 spells CASSPRGNMGNTIYF. The CDR3 region has the DNA TGTGCCAGCAGCCCCAGGGGAAACATGGGAAACACCATATATTTT.

This sequence joins TRBV14 and TRBJ2-3, with 8 bases fitting TRBD1. V was clipped by 0 bases and J by 7 bases; unmatched bases: 24. Germline CDR1 and CDR2: SGHDN and FVKESK. This CDR3 is 21 amino acids long. The CDR3 coding sequence is TGTGCCAGCAGCCAAGACGGGTCTTTTCCAATAGGCGGGACAGGACCATATACGCAGTATTTT. Translating gives CASSQDGSFPIGGTGPYTQYF. The full variable domain, completed using reference TRBV14 and TRBJ2-3, is EAGVTQFPSHSVIEKGQTVTLRCDPISGHDNLYWYRRVMGKEIKFLLHFVKESKQDESGMPNNRFLAERTGGTYSTLKVQPAELEDSGVYFCASSQDGSFPIGGTGPYTQYFGPGTRLTVL.

There are many counts of this clonotype. The chain uses TRBV18 and TRBJ1-1, with D perhaps TRBD1 (6 bases). Deletions cut 2 bases from V and 5 bases from J, with 12 bases between. The CDR3 extends over 14 amino acids. The germline CDR1 and CDR2 sequences are KGHSH and LQKENI. Here the CDR3 DNA reads TGTGCCAGCTCACCAAACAGGGTGGGGACTGAAGCTTTCTTT. It codes for CASSPNRVGTEAFF.

This clonotype was seen a handful of times. CDR3 sequence: CASSQGRLLGAFF. The CDR3 DNA is TGTGCCAGCAGCCAAGGCCGGCTATTAGGAGCTTTCTTT. V and J are TRBV3-1 and TRBJ1-1; the D is unclear. Germline V gives CDR1 LGHDT, CDR2 YNNKEL (reference sequence). The CDR3 loop spans 13 amino acids. The V end was cut by 1 base, the J end by 10 bases, with 13 bases between.

A few counts support this clonotype. The chain couples TRBV24-1 to TRBJ2-1, with TRBD1 matching 11 bases. The ends lost 3 bases at V and 3 bases at J; junction bases unmatched: 6. The CDR3 extends over 17 amino acids. Germline V gives CDR1 KGHDR, CDR2 SFDVKD. In nucleotides, the CDR3 is TGTGCCACCAGTGATGCCCGGACAGGGGGCTTCTACAATGAGCAGTTCTTC. It translates to CATSDARTGGFYNEQFF.

The chain uses TRBV5-6 and TRBJ2-5, with D unresolved. The CDR3 runs to 12 residues. Germline values: CDR1 SGHDT, CDR2 YYEEEE. V was cut by 7 bases and J by 3 bases, with 10 bases left in between. The CDR3 here is CASQQQKETQYF. As DNA, the CDR3 is TGTGCCAGCCAGCAACAAAAAGAGACCCAGTACTTC.

This clonotype was picked up many times. J is TRBJ1-3 and V is TRBV4-3; D gene unclear. The CDR3 loop spans 16 amino acids. With 0 bases removed from V and 0 bases from J, the gap between germline ends came to 9 bases. Per the germline V gene, CDR1 is LGHNA and CDR2 is YSLEER. The DNA of the CDR3 is TGCGCCAGCAGCCAAGATTGGACGAACTCTGGAAACACCATATATTTT. Encoded protein: CASSQDWTNSGNTIYF.

This clonotype was seen a few times. This chain links TRBV12-3 or TRBV12-4 with TRBJ1-2; possibly TRBD1 for D (6 bases). This CDR3 has 14 amino acids. Trimming took off 6 bases at V and 3 bases at J, with 14 bases between the two ends. CDR3 nucleotide sequence: TGTGCCAGCAGCGGACAGTCCGCTTACTATGGCTACACCTTC. It codes for CASSGQSAYYGYTF.

The chain has TRBV19 and TRBJ1-5; D is possibly TRBD1 (5 bases). Deletions cut 6 bases from V and 15 bases from J, with 21 bases between. The CDR3 is made up of 13 amino acids. Per the germline V gene, CDR1 is LNHDA and CDR2 is SQIVND (reference sequence). The CDR3 coding sequence is TGTGCCAGTAGCTTAACCTGGCAGGGAAACGCGCATTTT. Amino acid sequence: CASSLTWQGNAHF.

This clonotype has ten or more counts. The J gene is TRBJ1-2, the V gene TRBV27; maybe TRBD1 (6 bases). Germline V gene lookup returns CDR1 MNHEY and CDR2 SMNVEV (reference sequence). The CDR3 totals 15 residues. V shed 3 bases and J shed 2 bases, with 13 bases lying between them. This CDR3 reads CASSLGATANYGYTF. DNA for the CDR3: TGTGCCAGCAGTTTGGGGGCGACAGCCAACTATGGCTACACCTTC.

This clonotype showed up many times. The V and J genes are TRBV12-3 or TRBV12-4 and TRBJ2-3; D unclear. Trimming stripped 6 bases from V and 6 bases from J, with 7 bases between. This CDR3 has 11 residues. The CDR3 bases are TGTGCCAGCAGCCGTGGCGATACGCAGTATTTT. Translation: CASSRGDTQYF.

The DNA for the CDR3 is TGTGCCAGTAAAGCGAGCGGGAGTGAGACCCAGTACTTC. Its translation is CASKASGSETQYF. This rearrangement joins TRBV19 to TRBJ2-5; 8 bases map to TRBD2. Germline CDR1 reads LNHDA; CDR2 reads SQIVND (reference sequence). The CDR3 runs 13 residues. The V and J ends lost 7 bases and 5 bases, in that order; junction bases with no gene match: 6.

V gene TRBV4-3 combines with J gene TRBJ1-1; no clear D. The ends were cut back, 4 bases at V and 8 bases at J, with 14 bases in the middle. The length of the CDR3 is 13 residues. From germline, CDR1 is LGHNA and CDR2 YSLEER. This CDR3 reads CASSRSAFREAFF. The CDR3 DNA is TGCGCCAGCAGCCGAAGTGCGTTCCGGGAAGCTTTCTTT.

This clonotype was recorded a few times. The chain joins TRBV13 to TRBJ2-7; tentative D call: TRBD1 (6 bases). CDR1 PRHDT and CDR2 FYEKMQ come from the germline V gene (reference sequence). V shed 4 bases and J shed 6 bases, with 13 bases lying between them. This CDR3 has 13 residues. CDR3 in DNA: TGTGCCAGCAGCTCGGACAGATCAGCCGAGCAGTACTTC. Translation: CASSSDRSAEQYF.

This clonotype showed up many times. V and J are TRBV4-3 and TRBJ1-2; no clear D. Germline V gene lookup returns CDR1 LGHNA and CDR2 YSLEER. This CDR3 has 13 amino acids. The ends were cut back, 8 bases at V and 4 bases at J, with 14 bases in the middle. The CDR3 DNA reads as TGCGCCAGCTCGGACCGGGGATCCTATGGCTACACCTTC. Protein product: CASSDRGSYGYTF.

The gene calls are TRBV6-2 or TRBV6-3 and TRBJ2-7, with D tentatively TRBD1 (5 bases). The V end lost 6 bases, the J end lost 0 bases, and 30 bases lay between the germline ends. This CDR3 comprises 20 residues. The germline V gene has CDR1 MNHEY and CDR2 SVGEGT. This chain's CDR3 is CASRSSLGASSTYSSYEQYF. CDR3 nucleotide sequence: TGTGCCAGCAGATCCAGCCTAGGGGCATCTTCAACATACAGCTCCTACGAGCAGTACTTC.

The V and J genes are TRBV4-3 and TRBJ2-1, with 10 bases lining up with TRBD1. Per germline, CDR1 LGHNA and CDR2 YSLEER. V was pared by 0 bases and J by 7 bases, with 9 bases of the junction left unmatched. This CDR3 is built from 17 residues. The CDR3 DNA follows: TGCGCCAGCAGCCAAGAGATTAGGGACAGGGGTAGGAATGAGCAGTTCTTC. The encoded protein is CASSQEIRDRGRNEQFF.

The chain combines TRBV27 with TRBJ2-7; 13 bases are shared with TRBD2. The junction had 1 base not matched to a gene; V was cut back by 4 bases and J by 1 base. CDR1 is MNHEY and CDR2 is SMNVEV in the germline V gene (reference sequence). This CDR3 has 15 residues. The CDR3 reads CASSWTSGGSYEQYF. The CDR3 DNA reads TGTGCCAGCAGTTGGACTAGCGGGGGTTCCTACGAGCAGTACTTC.